This T cell receptor (beta chain) appears in the sequencing data of a study of blood T cell repertoires in COVID-19. For the study at large: Whether acute or convalescent, the COVID-19 samples came from the United States, Italy and Spain.

In the original workflow: How many nucleated cells were present was estimated from reference gene primer amplification. Assay: immunoSEQ multiplex PCR; the TCRdb copy retains only in-frame clones and omits some. V, J and clone size reflect that table, while D and trimming were determined from the DNA. The table shows approximately 91,000 clones, with under 85% occurring only once. This CDR3 region has 13 residues. V dropped 4 bases and J dropped 9; count of bases not matched to a gene: 8. Germline assignment: CDR1 SQVTM and CDR2 ANQGSEA. Sequencing input: peripheral blood. The clonotype comes from a man aged 65 to 79 with acute or convalescent COVID-19. V is TRBV29-1 and J is TRBJ2-1, with 8 nucleotides matching TRBD1. The CDR3 here is CSVGQGPLGEQFF. The CDR3 nucleotides are TGCAGCGTTGGACAGGGGCCGCTCGGTGAGCAGTTCTTC.